Following are 8 T cell receptor beta chains from one sample sequenced in a study of OX40 agonist ivuxolimab in advanced cancers. TCRdb's table, derived via immunoSEQ multiplex PCR, lists solely in-frame clones and lacks some. This sample carries 70,000 to 80,000 clones, roughly 87% of them seen once, and the ten largest clones take roughly 1.3%. The input for sequencing was CD4+ or CD8+ T cells sorted from blood, taken in a trial of the OX40 agonist ivuxolimab. These TCRs come from an adult with an advanced solid tumor such as melanoma, head and neck, liver or kidney cancer.

This chain links TRBV4-1 with TRBJ1-1; D gene ambiguous. Trimming shortened V by 2 bases and J by 1 base, and 14 bases separated the two germline ends. CDR3 length equals 16 residues. Germline loops: CDR1 MGHRA, CDR2 YSYEKL. The CDR3 DNA sequence: TGCGCCAGCAGCCAAAGTCGGGTCTCCCGGAACACTGAAGCTTTCTTT. Translating it yields CASSQSRVSRNTEAFF.

The chain links TRBV5-4 to TRBJ2-4; TRBD1 matches at 9 bases. Germline V gene sequence: CDR1 SGHNT, CDR2 YYREEE (reference sequence). The CDR3 has 16 amino acids. The J segment lost 2 bases and the V segment lost 1 base, leaving 4 bases of the junction unmatched. The CDR3 sequence is CASSLSYRGPKNIQYF. The CDR3 nucleotides read TGTGCCAGCAGCTTGAGTTACAGGGGGCCCAAAAACATTCAGTACTTC.

As DNA, the CDR3 is TGTGCCAGCAGTTCCACCCCCGTCCGAAACTATGGCTACACCTTC. Its translation: CASSSTPVRNYGYTF. This sequence joins TRBV28 and TRBJ1-2; D ambiguous. This CDR3 region has 15 residues. Germline V gene lookup returns CDR1 MDHEN and CDR2 SYDVKM. With 4 bases removed from V and 2 bases from J, the gap between germline ends came to 14 bases.

This clone has just one count. The chain is built from TRBV2 and TRBJ2-5, with D possibly being TRBD1 (6 bases). Per the germline V gene, CDR1 is SNHLY and CDR2 is FYNNEI. This CDR3 spans 15 amino acids. Trimming shortened V by 4 bases and J by 4 bases, and 16 bases separated the two germline ends. The CDR3 region is CASSGLQGNRETQYF. For the CDR3, the DNA is TGTGCCAGCAGTGGGCTCCAGGGGAACAGAGAGACCCAGTACTTC.

The CDR3 coding sequence is TGTGCCAGCAGCTTGGGGCAGGGAGTTTACGAGCAGTACTTC. Translated: CASSLGQGVYEQYF. The rearrangement joins TRBV5-6 to TRBJ2-7, with D perhaps TRBD1 or TRBD2 (5 bases each). V was pared by 0 bases and J by 4 bases, with 11 bases between. CDR1 is SGHDT and CDR2 is YYEEEE in the germline V gene. CDR3 length: 14 residues.

The V gene is TRBV30, the J gene TRBJ1-2; D is uncertain. Looked up from germline, CDR1 is GTSNPN and CDR2 is SVGIG (reference sequence). CDR3 length: 17 amino acids. V was shortened by 0 bases and J by 1 base, with 18 bases between the two germline ends. The CDR3 spells CAWSVNSVGLVNYGYTF. CDR3 nucleotides: TGTGCCTGGAGTGTAAATTCGGTGGGTCTCGTTAACTATGGCTACACCTTC.

This sequence joins TRBV5-5 and TRBJ2-1; weak D call: TRBD2 (7 bases). The CDR3 extends over 16 amino acids. V gave up 4 bases and J gave up 3 bases, with 17 bases separating them. CDR1 and CDR2 from the germline V gene are SGHKS and YYEKEE (reference sequence). In DNA form, the CDR3 reads TGTGCCAGCAGCCCCGAGCGGGACACCTACTACAATGAGCAGTTCTTC. Its protein product is CASSPERDTYYNEQFF.

This chain links TRBV6-1 with TRBJ2-1; D gene unclear. Trimming took off 2 bases at V and 10 bases at J, with 6 bases between the two ends. From germline, CDR1 is MNHNS and CDR2 SASEGT. The CDR3 sequence is 11 residues long. The CDR3 nucleotides read TGTGCCAGCAGTGAACGGGCAGAGCAGTTCTTC. Amino acids: CASSERAEQFF.